This TCR beta chain is drawn from a study of blood T cell repertoires in COVID-19. Study-level information: COVID-19 samples collected from the United States, Italy and Spain covered acute and convalescent phases.

Assay: immunoSEQ multiplex PCR; the TCRdb copy retains only in-frame clones and omits some. Found here are 150,000 or so clones, roughly 88% of them singletons; the top ten hold 2% to 3%. This CDR3 comprises 17 residues. V lost 0 bases and J 7 bases, leaving 22 bases between the germline ends. Looked up from germline, CDR1 is LGHNA and CDR2 is YNFKEQ. The sample comprised peripheral blood. This clonotype was sampled from a man aged 18 to 30 with acute or convalescent COVID-19. The chain employs TRBV4-2 and TRBJ2-7; D perhaps matches TRBD1 (6 bases). Here the CDR3 DNA reads TGTGCCAGCAGCCAAGATTTTCGGACAGACGGGTTGGTGGAGCAGTACTTC. It specifies CASSQDFRTDGLVEQYF.